This T cell receptor (beta chain) was obtained from a study of OX40 agonist ivuxolimab in advanced cancers. Study background: It was ivuxolimab, an agonistic anti-OX40 (CD134) antibody, that patients were treated with. All patients had ivuxolimab intravenously every 2 weeks at 0.01 to 10 mg/kg. Checkpoint inhibitors had been given previously to around 38% of patients.

At baseline, cycle 4 day 1, and cycle 7 day 1, blood was sampled. Clones were read by immunoSEQ multiplex PCR, and TCRdb kept only the in-frame ones, dropping some. The sample shows about 79,000 clones, 86% of them seen only once. The starting material was CD4+ or CD8+ T cells sorted from blood, obtained in a trial of the OX40 agonist ivuxolimab. This TCR derives from an adult with an advanced solid tumor such as melanoma, head and neck, liver or kidney cancer.

In DNA form, the CDR3 reads TGTGCCAGCAGTTTATTGTCACCTCGGGATACGCAGTATTTT. It encodes CASSLLSPRDTQYF. V gene TRBV27 combines with J gene TRBJ2-3, with no clear D. Germline V gives CDR1 MNHEY, CDR2 SMNVEV (reference sequence). Between the trimmed V and J ends, which lost 1 base and 6 bases, there was a span of 11 bases. The CDR3 consists of 14 residues.